This T cell receptor beta chain was observed in a study of regulatory T cells in long-lasting Graves disease. From PBMCs, RNA was extracted and then used to make the TCR library. One endocrinology department in Xi'an, China, was where patients came from. TCRdb redid the calling of the reads with MiXCR, one entry per CDR3 protein. The sample records 900 to 1,500 distinct CDR3 sequences, approximately 80% being singletons. Study results and limitations: The sample size was small, and this may have reduced accuracy.

On this clonotype: Its antigen is as yet unknown.

This TCR came from a young woman with Graves disease. Sample: peripheral blood mononuclear cells (PBMCs), taken with antithyroid drug treatment, in newly diagnosed or persistent Graves disease (not recorded which).

CDR3 sequence reads: CASSIDFKGNNEQFF. CDR3 bases: TGTGCCAGTAGTATAGATTTCAAGGGAAACAATGAGCAGTTCTTC. This chain joins TRBV19 and TRBJ2-1; D is unresolved. The length of the CDR3 is 15 residues. From germline, CDR1 is LNHDA and CDR2 SQIVND (reference sequence). The V and J ends lost 0 bases and 5 bases respectively, with 11 bases between them.